The 6 T cell receptor beta chains listed next were all sequenced from one sample in a study of blood T cell repertoires in COVID-19. Repertoires were generated with immunoSEQ multiplex PCR, while TCRdb's copy carries only in-frame clones and drops some. The data hold about 140,000 clones, with approximately 80% observed a single time. Sequenced sample: peripheral blood. Receptors were obtained from a man in his 60s with active or convalescent COVID-19.

J is TRBJ2-2 and V is TRBV7-2; maybe TRBD1 (6 bases). CDR3 length equals 15 residues. Germline V gene sequence: CDR1 SGHTA, CDR2 FQGNSA. Deletions cut 5 bases from V and 2 bases from J, with 12 bases between. CDR3 amino acids: CASSPRTANTGELFF. The CDR3 bases are TGTGCCAGCAGCCCCCGGACAGCTAACACCGGGGAGCTGTTTTTT.

The chain is built from TRBV6-1 and TRBJ1-5, with a weak D call TRBD1 (5 bases). The germline V and J ends were trimmed by 1 base and 7 bases, with 8 bases remaining between them. Germline values: CDR1 MNHNS, CDR2 SASEGT. The CDR3 contains 13 residues. The DNA of the CDR3 is TGTGCCAGCAGTGAAGGCAGGGTCCAGCCCCAGCATTTT. This encodes CASSEGRVQPQHF.

The chain employs TRBV4-3 and TRBJ1-2; 7 bases map to TRBD1. CDR3 length: 17 residues. CDR1 and CDR2 (germline): LGHNA, YSLEER. V lost 2 bases, J lost 2 bases, and 11 bases stayed unmatched. In DNA, the CDR3 is TGCGCCAGCAGCCAACATGTAGGGAAGGGGGCCAACTATGGCTACACCTTC. Protein product: CASSQHVGKGANYGYTF.

The V call is TRBV7-2, the J call TRBJ2-1; 11 nucleotides line up with TRBD1. J gave up 7 bases and V 1 base, and 9 bases lay outside the gene matches. This CDR3 has 17 residues. CDR1 and CDR2 (germline): SGHTA, FQGNSA. The CDR3 DNA reads as TGTGCCAGCAGCTTAGACCACGGGACAGGGGGTATTAATGAGCAGTTCTTC. It yields the protein CASSLDHGTGGINEQFF. Filled out from reference TRBV7-2 and TRBJ2-1, the complete variable domain reads GAGVSQSPSNKVTEKGKDVELRCDPISGHTALYWYRQSLGQGLEFLIYFQGNSAPDKSGLPSDRFSAERTGGSVSTLTIQRTQQEDSAVYLCASSLDHGTGGINEQFFGPGTRLTVL.

The J gene is TRBJ2-3, the V gene TRBV11-3; 8 nucleotides agree with TRBD2. The CDR3 length is 15 residues. V lost 1 base to trimming and J lost 4 bases; unmatched junction nucleotides: 4. Germline V gene sequence: CDR1 SGHNT, CDR2 YENEEA. The CDR3: CASSLVGGASDTQYF. The CDR3 DNA follows: TGTGCCAGCAGCTTAGTCGGGGGGGCCTCAGATACGCAGTATTTT.

The chain joins TRBV4-1 to TRBJ2-1; 11 bases are a match to TRBD2. The germline V gene encodes CDR1 MGHRA and CDR2 YSYEKL. The CDR3 sequence is 17 residues long. The V segment lost 0 bases and the J segment 4 bases; nucleotides outside the gene matches: 5. This CDR3 is CASSQDFASGRYNEQFF. The CDR3 coding sequence is TGCGCCAGCAGCCAAGATTTCGCTAGCGGGAGGTACAATGAGCAGTTCTTC.